This entry describes one T cell receptor beta chain. The data are from a study of blood T cell repertoires in COVID-19. Study background: Both acute and convalescent COVID-19 samples were obtained from the United States, Italy and Spain. From T cells, B-cell-depleted T cells, or PBMCs came the material, which was cDNA or gDNA.

As originally analysed: Estimation of nucleated cell counts relied on the amplification of reference gene primers. Produced via immunoSEQ multiplex PCR; TCRdb's table is partial and in-frame only. D and trimming were read from the DNA, whereas the V and J calls and clone size are those reported in that table. This table has approximately 300,000 clones, 75% to 90% appearing once. The origin of this receptor is a man aged 35 to 55 with acute or convalescent COVID-19. The sample comprised peripheral blood.

CDR3 sequence reads: CASRQQGASQPQHF. CDR3 coding DNA: TGTGCCAGTAGACAACAGGGGGCAAGTCAGCCCCAGCATTTT. V is TRBV19 and J is TRBJ1-5; TRBD1 matches at 9 bases. Germline CDR1 is LNHDA and CDR2 is SQIVND (reference sequence). V dropped 6 bases and J dropped 6; count of bases not matched to a gene: 6. The CDR3 spans 14 residues.